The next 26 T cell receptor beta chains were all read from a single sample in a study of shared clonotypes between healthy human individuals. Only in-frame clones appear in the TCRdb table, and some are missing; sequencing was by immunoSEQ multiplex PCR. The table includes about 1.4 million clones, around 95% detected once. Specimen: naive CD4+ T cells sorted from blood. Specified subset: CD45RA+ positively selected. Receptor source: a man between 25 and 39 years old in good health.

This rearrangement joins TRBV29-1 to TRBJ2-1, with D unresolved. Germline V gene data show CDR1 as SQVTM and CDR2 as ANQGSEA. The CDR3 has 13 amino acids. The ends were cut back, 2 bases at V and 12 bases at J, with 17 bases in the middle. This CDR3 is CSVEYPDRSRQFF. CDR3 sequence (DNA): TGCAGCGTTGAATACCCGGATAGGAGTAGGCAGTTCTTC.

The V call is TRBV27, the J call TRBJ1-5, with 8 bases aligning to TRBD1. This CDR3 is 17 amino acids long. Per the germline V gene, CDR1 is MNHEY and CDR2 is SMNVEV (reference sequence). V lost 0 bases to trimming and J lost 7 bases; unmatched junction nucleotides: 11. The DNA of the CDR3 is TGTGCCAGCAGTTTATCGCTTGGGACAGGATATGGACAGCCCCAGCATTTT. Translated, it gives CASSLSLGTGYGQPQHF.

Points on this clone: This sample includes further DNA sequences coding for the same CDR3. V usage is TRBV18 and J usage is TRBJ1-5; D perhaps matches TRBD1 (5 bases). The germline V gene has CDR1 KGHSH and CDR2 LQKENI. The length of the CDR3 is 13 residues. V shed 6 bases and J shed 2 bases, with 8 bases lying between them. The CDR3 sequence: CASSPTGNQPQHF. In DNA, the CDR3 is TGTGCCAGCTCTCCGACAGGCAATCAGCCCCAGCATTTT.

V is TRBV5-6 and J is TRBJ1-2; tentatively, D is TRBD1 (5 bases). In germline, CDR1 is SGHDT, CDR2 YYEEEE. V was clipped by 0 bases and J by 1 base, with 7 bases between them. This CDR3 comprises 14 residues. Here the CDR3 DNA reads TGTGCCAGCAGCTTGGCGGGGCATAACTATGGCTACACCTTC. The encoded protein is CASSLAGHNYGYTF.

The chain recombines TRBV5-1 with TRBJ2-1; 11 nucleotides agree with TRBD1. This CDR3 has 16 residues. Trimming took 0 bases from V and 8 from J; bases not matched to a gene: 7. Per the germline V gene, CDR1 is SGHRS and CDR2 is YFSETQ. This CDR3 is CASSLGGQGAGYEQFF. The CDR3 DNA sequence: TGCGCCAGCAGCTTGGGAGGACAGGGGGCGGGCTATGAGCAGTTCTTC. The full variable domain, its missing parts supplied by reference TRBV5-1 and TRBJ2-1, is KAGVTQTPRYLIKTRGQQVTLSCSPISGHRSVSWYQQTPGQGLQFLFEYFSETQRNKGNFPGRFSGRQFSNSRSEMNVSTLELGDSALYLCASSLGGQGAGYEQFFGPGTRLTVL.

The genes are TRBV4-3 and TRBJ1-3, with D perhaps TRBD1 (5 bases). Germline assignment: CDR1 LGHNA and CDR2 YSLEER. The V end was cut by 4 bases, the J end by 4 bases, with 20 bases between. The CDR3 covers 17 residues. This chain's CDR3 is CASSPLLSGEGGNTIYF. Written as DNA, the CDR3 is TGCGCCAGCAGCCCATTACTCTCGGGGGAGGGGGGAAACACCATATATTTT.

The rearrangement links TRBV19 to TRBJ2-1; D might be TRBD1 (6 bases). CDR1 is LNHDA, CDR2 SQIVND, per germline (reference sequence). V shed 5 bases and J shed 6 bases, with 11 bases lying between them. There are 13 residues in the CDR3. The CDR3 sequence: CASSAQGSNEQFF. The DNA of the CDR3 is TGTGCCAGTAGTGCGCAGGGGAGCAATGAGCAGTTCTTC.

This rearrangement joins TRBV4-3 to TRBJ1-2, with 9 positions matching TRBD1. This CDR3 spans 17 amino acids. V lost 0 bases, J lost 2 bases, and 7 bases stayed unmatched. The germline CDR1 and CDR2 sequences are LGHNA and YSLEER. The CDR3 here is CASSQDPPGTGNYGYTF. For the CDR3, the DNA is TGCGCCAGCAGCCAAGATCCCCCCGGGACAGGGAACTATGGCTACACCTTC.

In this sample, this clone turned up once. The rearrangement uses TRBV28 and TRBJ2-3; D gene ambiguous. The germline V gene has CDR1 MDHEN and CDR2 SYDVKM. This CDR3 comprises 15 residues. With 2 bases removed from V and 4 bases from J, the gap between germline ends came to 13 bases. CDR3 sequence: CASSLRLRNPDTQYF. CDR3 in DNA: TGTGCCAGCAGTTTACGGTTGCGGAATCCAGATACGCAGTATTTT.

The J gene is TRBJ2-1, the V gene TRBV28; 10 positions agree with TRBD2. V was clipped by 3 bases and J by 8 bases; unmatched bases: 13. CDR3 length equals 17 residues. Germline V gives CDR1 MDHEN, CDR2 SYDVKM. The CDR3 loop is CASSLSSRASGSYEQFF. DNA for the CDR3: TGTGCCAGCAGTTTGTCCTCGAGGGCTAGCGGGAGTTATGAGCAGTTCTTC.

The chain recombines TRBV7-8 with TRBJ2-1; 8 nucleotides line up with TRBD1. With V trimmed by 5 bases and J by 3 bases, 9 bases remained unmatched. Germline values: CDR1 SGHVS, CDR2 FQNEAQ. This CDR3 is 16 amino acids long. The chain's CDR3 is CASSQSTGGFYNEQFF. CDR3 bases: TGTGCCAGCAGCCAATCTACAGGGGGATTCTACAATGAGCAGTTCTTC.

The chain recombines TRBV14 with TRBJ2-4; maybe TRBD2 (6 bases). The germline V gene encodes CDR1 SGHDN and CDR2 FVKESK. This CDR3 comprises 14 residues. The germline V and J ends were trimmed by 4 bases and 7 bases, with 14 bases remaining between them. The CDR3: CASSPRAGRNIQYF. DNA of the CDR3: TGTGCCAGCAGCCCCCGGGCAGGGAGGAACATTCAGTACTTC.

The CDR3 protein is CASSLVRNYEQYF. CDR3 sequence (DNA): TGTGCCAGCAGCTTAGTCCGCAACTACGAGCAGTACTTC. The genes are TRBV7-2 and TRBJ2-7; no clear D gene. CDR3 length: 13 residues. Trimming shortened V by 1 base and J by 3 bases, and 7 bases separated the two germline ends. CDR1 and CDR2 (germline): SGHTA, FQGNSA.

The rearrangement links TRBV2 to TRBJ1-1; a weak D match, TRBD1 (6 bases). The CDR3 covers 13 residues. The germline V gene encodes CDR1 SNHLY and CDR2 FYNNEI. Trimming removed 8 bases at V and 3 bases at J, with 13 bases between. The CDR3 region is CASRRRQDTEAFF. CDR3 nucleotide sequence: TGTGCCAGCCGACGACGACAGGACACTGAAGCTTTCTTT.

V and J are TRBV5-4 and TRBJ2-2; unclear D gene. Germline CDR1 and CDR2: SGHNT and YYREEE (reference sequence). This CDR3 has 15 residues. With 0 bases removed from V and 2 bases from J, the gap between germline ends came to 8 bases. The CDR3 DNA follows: TGTGCCAGCAGCTTGGAAACGAGAAACACCGGGGAGCTGTTTTTT. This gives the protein CASSLETRNTGELFF.

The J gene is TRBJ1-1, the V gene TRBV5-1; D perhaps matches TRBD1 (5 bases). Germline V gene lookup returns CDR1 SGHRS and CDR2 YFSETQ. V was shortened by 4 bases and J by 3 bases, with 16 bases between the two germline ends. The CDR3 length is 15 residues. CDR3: CASSPGGGDYTEAFF. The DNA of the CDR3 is TGCGCCAGCAGCCCGGGGGGAGGGGATTACACTGAAGCTTTCTTT.

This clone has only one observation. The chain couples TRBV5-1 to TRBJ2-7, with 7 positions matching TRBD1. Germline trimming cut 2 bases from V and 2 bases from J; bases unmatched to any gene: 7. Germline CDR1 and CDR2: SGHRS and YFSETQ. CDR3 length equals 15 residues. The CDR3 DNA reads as TGCGCCAGCAGCTTCTTTTTAGGGACAGCCTACGAGCAGTACTTC. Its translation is CASSFFLGTAYEQYF.

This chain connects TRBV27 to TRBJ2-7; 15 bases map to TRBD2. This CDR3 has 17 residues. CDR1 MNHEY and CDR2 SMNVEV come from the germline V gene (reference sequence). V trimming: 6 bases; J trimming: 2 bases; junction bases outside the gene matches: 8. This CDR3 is CASSYRTSGRAAYEQYF. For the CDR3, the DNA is TGTGCCAGCAGCTACCGGACTAGCGGGAGGGCCGCCTACGAGCAGTACTTC.

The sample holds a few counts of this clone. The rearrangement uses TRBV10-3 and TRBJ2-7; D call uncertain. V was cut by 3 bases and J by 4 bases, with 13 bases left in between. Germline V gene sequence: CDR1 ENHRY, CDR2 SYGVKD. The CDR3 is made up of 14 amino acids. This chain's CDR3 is CAISERGESYEQYF. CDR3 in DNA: TGTGCCATCAGTGAACGAGGCGAGTCATACGAGCAGTACTTC.

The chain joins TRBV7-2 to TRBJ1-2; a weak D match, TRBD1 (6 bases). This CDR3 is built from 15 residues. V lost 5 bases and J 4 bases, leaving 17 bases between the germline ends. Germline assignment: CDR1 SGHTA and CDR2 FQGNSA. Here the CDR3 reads CASSQRVPGVYGYTF. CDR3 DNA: TGTGCCAGCAGCCAACGGGTCCCAGGGGTCTATGGCTACACCTTC.

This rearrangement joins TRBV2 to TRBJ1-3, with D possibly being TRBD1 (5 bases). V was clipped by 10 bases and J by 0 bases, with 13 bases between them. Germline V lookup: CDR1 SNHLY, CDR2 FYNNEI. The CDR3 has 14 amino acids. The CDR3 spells CATGAAHSGNTIYF. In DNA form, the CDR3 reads TGTGCCACCGGGGCCGCCCACTCTGGAAACACCATATATTTT.

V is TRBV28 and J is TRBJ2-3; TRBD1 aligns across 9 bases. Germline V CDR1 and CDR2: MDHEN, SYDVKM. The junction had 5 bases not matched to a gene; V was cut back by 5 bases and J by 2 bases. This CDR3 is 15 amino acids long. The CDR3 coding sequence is TGTGCCAGCAGTCGGCGGACAGGGGCCACAGATACGCAGTATTTT. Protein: CASSRRTGATDTQYF.

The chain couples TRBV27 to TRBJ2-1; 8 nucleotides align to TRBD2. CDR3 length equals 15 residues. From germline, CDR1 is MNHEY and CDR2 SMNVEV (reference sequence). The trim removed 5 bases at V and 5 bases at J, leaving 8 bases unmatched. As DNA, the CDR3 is TGTGCCAGCAGTCCAATAGCGGGATACGACAATGAGCAGTTCTTC. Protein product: CASSPIAGYDNEQFF.

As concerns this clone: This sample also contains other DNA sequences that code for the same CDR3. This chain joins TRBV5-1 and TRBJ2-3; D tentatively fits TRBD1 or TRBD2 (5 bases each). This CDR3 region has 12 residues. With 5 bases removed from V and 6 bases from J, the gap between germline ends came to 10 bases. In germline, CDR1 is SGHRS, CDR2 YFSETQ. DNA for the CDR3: TGCGCCAGCAGACTAGGGACCGATACGCAGTATTTT. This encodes CASRLGTDTQYF.

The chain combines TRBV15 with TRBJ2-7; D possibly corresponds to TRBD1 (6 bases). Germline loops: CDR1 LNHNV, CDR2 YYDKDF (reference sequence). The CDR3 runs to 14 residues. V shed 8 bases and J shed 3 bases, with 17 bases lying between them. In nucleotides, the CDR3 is TGTGCCACCGGGGCAGGGGTTATCAACTACGAGCAGTACTTC. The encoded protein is CATGAGVINYEQYF.

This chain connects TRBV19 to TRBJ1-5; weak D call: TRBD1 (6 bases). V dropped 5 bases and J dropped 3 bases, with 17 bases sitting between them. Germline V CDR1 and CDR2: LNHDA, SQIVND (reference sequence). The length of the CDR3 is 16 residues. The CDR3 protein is CASSSRGGWDNQPQHF. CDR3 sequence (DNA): TGTGCCAGTAGTTCCAGGGGCGGCTGGGACAATCAGCCCCAGCATTTT.